In its sample, the clone carrying this T cell receptor (beta chain) was seen once. As originally analysed: Cell counts per sample came from amplifying reference gene primers. Produced via immunoSEQ multiplex PCR; TCRdb's table is partial and in-frame only. V, J and clone size reflect that table, while D and trimming were determined from the DNA. The table lists 150,000 to 200,000 clones, about 86% of them singletons, with around 3.5% in the top ten. The data are from a study of blood T cell repertoires in COVID-19. Study-level information: Some COVID-19 samples were acute and others convalescent; all came from the United States, Italy and Spain. Nucleic acid was either cDNA or gDNA, and it came from T cells, B-cell-depleted T cells, or PBMCs.

Germline V lookup: CDR1 MNHEY, CDR2 SMNVEV (reference sequence). The CDR3 spans 15 residues. Trimming cost V 2 bases and J 5 bases; bases outside gene matches: 6. The clonotype was recovered from a man younger than 30 with active or convalescent COVID-19. The chain joins TRBV27 to TRBJ1-5, with 7 bases matching TRBD1. Sequencing input: peripheral blood. The chain's CDR3 is CASSLRDRPDQPQHF. The DNA of the CDR3 is TGTGCCAGCAGTTTAAGGGACAGACCCGATCAGCCCCAGCATTTT.